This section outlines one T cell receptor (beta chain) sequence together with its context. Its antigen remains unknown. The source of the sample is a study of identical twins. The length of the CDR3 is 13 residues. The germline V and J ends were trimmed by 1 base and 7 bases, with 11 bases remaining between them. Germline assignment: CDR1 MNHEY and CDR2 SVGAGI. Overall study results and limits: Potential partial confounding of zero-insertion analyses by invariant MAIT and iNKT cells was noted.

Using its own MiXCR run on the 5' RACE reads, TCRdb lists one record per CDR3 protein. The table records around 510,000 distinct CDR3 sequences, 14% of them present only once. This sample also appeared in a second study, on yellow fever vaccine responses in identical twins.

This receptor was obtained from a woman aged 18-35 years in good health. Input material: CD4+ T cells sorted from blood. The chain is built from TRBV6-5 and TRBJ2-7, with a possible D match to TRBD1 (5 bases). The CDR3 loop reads CASSYYGAGEQYF. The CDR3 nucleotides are TGTGCCAGCAGTTACTATGGGGCAGGGGAGCAGTACTTC.